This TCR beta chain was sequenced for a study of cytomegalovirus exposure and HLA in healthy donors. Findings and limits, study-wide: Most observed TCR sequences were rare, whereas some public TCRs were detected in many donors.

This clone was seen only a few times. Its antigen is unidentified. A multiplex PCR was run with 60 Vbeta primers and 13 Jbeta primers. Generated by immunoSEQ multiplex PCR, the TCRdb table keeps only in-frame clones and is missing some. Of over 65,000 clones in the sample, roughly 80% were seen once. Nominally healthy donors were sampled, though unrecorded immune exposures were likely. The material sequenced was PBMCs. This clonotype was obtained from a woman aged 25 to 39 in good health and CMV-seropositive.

This CDR3 is CASSQVWGADSPLHF. The CDR3 coding sequence is TGTGCCAGCAGCCAAGTATGGGGAGCTGATTCACCCCTCCACTTT. The rearrangement joins TRBV14 to TRBJ1-6, with no clear D. The germline V gene has CDR1 SGHDN and CDR2 FVKESK. Trimming pared 1 base from V and 8 bases from J, leaving 12 bases between. The CDR3 contains 15 residues. The entire variable domain, with the rest obtained from reference TRBV14 and TRBJ1-6, is as follows: EAGVTQFPSHSVIEKGQTVTLRCDPISGHDNLYWYRRVMGKEIKFLLHFVKESKQDESGMPNNRFLAERTGGTYSTLKVQPAELEDSGVYFCASSQVWGADSPLHFGNGTRLTVT.